The rows below give T cell receptor beta chains drawn from one sample of a study of blood T cell repertoires in COVID-19. Repertoires were generated with immunoSEQ multiplex PCR, while TCRdb's copy carries only in-frame clones and drops some. The sample yields some 100,000 clones, 70% to 90% seen once. Sequencing input: PBMCs or T cells enriched from blood (not recorded which). The receptors derive from a woman between 45 and 65 years old who had recovered from COVID-19. Both conserved end residues are part of each CDR3. The D gene is left open where the match is weak. Expanded clones get a size class; other rows say once, few or many, or leave the size out.

TRBJ1-1	TRBV10-3	NA	NA	CAISDPDRRTEAFF	TGTGCCATCAGTGACCCCGACCGGAGGACTGAAGCTTTCTTT
TRBJ2-1	TRBV28	NA	NA	CASSLRGLLYNEQFF	TGTGCCAGCAGTTTAAGAGGTCTTCTCTACAATGAGCAGTTCTTC
TRBJ2-7	TRBV27	TRBD2	NA	CASSGGGTSGLYEQYF	TGTGCCAGCAGTGGGGGGGGGACTAGCGGGCTCTACGAGCAGTACTTC
TRBJ2-3	TRBV10-1	TRBD2	NA	CASSVKSGRAHSTDTQYF	TGCGCCAGCAGTGTTAAAAGCGGGAGGGCCCACAGCACAGATACGCAGTATTTT
TRBJ1-1	TRBV28	TRBD1	few	CASRGGPEAFF	TGTGCCAGCAGAGGGGGCCCTGAAGCTTTCTTT
TRBJ2-3	TRBV7-9	NA	NA	CASSPPLGLPQF	TGTGCCAGCAGCCCTCCTCTAGGCCTACCTCAGTTT
TRBJ1-4	TRBV5-5	TRBD1	NA	CASSLEGALEKLFF	TGTGCCAGCAGCTTGGAGGGGGCTCTGGAAAAACTGTTTTTT
TRBJ2-1	TRBV11-2	TRBD2	NA	CASSPRLAGGSYNEQFF	TGTGCCAGCAGCCCGAGACTAGCGGGAGGGTCCTACAATGAGCAGTTCTTC
TRBJ2-5	TRBV28	NA	NA	CASSLSGGMGTQYF	TGTGCCAGCAGTTTATCAGGGGGGATGGGGACCCAGTACTTC
TRBJ1-6	TRBV29-1	NA	NA	CSVRDSSLNSPLHF	TGCAGCGTGAGGGACTCGTCCCTTAATTCACCCCTCCACTTT
TRBJ2-2	TRBV7-3	NA	NA	CASSLFRGGTGELFF	TGTGCCAGCAGCTTATTCAGGGGCGGCACCGGGGAGCTGTTTTTT
TRBJ1-2	TRBV7-9	TRBD1	NA	CASSLGQEDYGYTF	TGTGCCAGCAGCCTAGGACAGGAAGACTATGGCTACACCTTC
TRBJ2-3	TRBV18	NA	once	CASSDLTGTQYF	TGTGCCAGCTCGGACCTGACAGGTACGCAGTATTTT
TRBJ1-5	TRBV15	TRBD1	NA	CATSRGIGQASNQPQHF	TGTGCCACCAGCAGAGGCATTGGACAGGCAAGCAATCAGCCCCAGCATTTT
TRBJ1-1	TRBV5-4	NA	NA	CASSLDGVRGTEAFF	TGTGCCAGCAGCTTGGATGGGGTTCGGGGGACTGAAGCTTTCTTT
TRBJ1-4	TRBV5-4	TRBD1	NA	CASSHRDRAEKLFF	TGTGCCAGCAGCCACCGGGACAGGGCTGAAAAACTGTTTTTT